Listed here are 24 T cell receptor beta chains from one sample, sequenced in a study of T cell responses to AZD1222 COVID-19 vaccine. Repertoires were generated with immunoSEQ multiplex PCR, while TCRdb's copy carries only in-frame clones and drops some. The sample lists 120,000 or so clones, 80% to 90% occurring once. The sample here was peripheral blood, taken on day 0 of MenACWY control vaccination. These receptor sequences come from an adult in good health.

The rearrangement uses TRBV12-3 or TRBV12-4 and TRBJ2-5; no clear D. This CDR3 spans 13 amino acids. The V end lost 3 bases, the J end lost 4 bases, and 9 bases lay between the germline ends. The CDR3 sequence: CASSLTGIETQYF. DNA for the CDR3: TGTGCCAGCAGTTTGACGGGTATAGAGACCCAGTACTTC.

The chain carries TRBV27 and TRBJ2-5, with a weak D call TRBD2 (5 bases). Germline loops: CDR1 MNHEY, CDR2 SMNVEV (reference sequence). Trimming left V 4 bases short and J 5 bases short, with 14 bases between. The CDR3 runs 14 residues. The CDR3 is CASSYDGGPETQYF. The CDR3, as DNA: TGTGCCAGCAGTTATGACGGAGGTCCGGAGACCCAGTACTTC.

V is TRBV11-2 and J is TRBJ1-6; 7 bases agree with TRBD1. The CDR3 is 17 amino acids. The J segment lost 6 bases and the V segment lost 1 base, leaving 9 bases of the junction unmatched. The V gene's germline CDR1 is SGHAT and CDR2 FQNNGV. Written as DNA, the CDR3 is TGTGCCAGCAGCTTAGTAAACAGGGGACTTGGTAATTCACCCCTCCACTTT. It codes for CASSLVNRGLGNSPLHF.

This rearrangement joins TRBV5-1 to TRBJ2-2; TRBD2 matches 7 bases. The CDR3 loop spans 16 amino acids. The V and J ends lost 2 bases and 2 bases, in that order; junction bases with no gene match: 6. Germline assignment: CDR1 SGHRS and CDR2 YFSETQ. DNA of the CDR3: TGCGCCAGCAGCTTTGGGCCTAGCGGTAACACCGGGGAGCTGTTTTTT. Its translation is CASSFGPSGNTGELFF.

The chain has TRBV6-6 and TRBJ2-7; 8 bases are shared with TRBD1. Per the germline V gene, CDR1 is MNHNY and CDR2 is SVGAGI (reference sequence). The V segment lost 7 bases and the J segment 0 bases; nucleotides outside the gene matches: 8. This CDR3 contains 15 residues. The CDR3 region has the DNA TGTGCCAGCACCTACGACAGGGGCTACTCCTACGAGCAGTACTTC. Translating gives CASTYDRGYSYEQYF.

This chain uses TRBV27 with TRBJ1-5; no clear D gene. Germline V gene data show CDR1 as MNHEY and CDR2 as SMNVEV (reference sequence). CDR3 length equals 14 residues. Trimming left V 5 bases short and J 4 bases short, with 12 bases between. The DNA of the CDR3 is TGTGCCAGCAGTCCCAGACCGGGAAATCAGCCCCAGCATTTT. Protein product: CASSPRPGNQPQHF.

As for this clone: This CDR3 is also generated by other DNA sequences in the sample. The gene calls are TRBV11-3 and TRBJ2-1; tentative D call: TRBD1 (5 bases). CDR1 is SGHNT and CDR2 is YENEEA in the germline V gene. The ends were cut back, 6 bases at V and 3 bases at J, with 15 bases in the middle. The CDR3 is 15 amino acids. CDR3 DNA: TGTGCCAGCAGATTACGGACAACGAGCTACAATGAGCAGTTCTTC. The encoded protein is CASRLRTTSYNEQFF.

CDR3 sequence reads: CASSLRGVPNEKLFF. As DNA, the CDR3 is TGTGCCAGCAGCTTAAGGGGGGTTCCTAATGAAAAACTGTTTTTT. This chain connects TRBV11-2 to TRBJ1-4, with D possibly being TRBD1 (6 bases). CDR3 length: 15 amino acids. From germline, CDR1 is SGHAT and CDR2 FQNNGV. The ends were cut back, 2 bases at V and 3 bases at J, with 10 bases in the middle.

This chain links TRBV7-8 with TRBJ2-1; 14 bases map to TRBD2. Germline V gene lookup returns CDR1 SGHVS and CDR2 FQNEAQ. The ends lost 1 base at V and 9 bases at J; junction bases unmatched: 8. The CDR3 length is 17 residues. The CDR3 coding sequence is TGTGCCAGCAGCTTAGAGAAGACTAGCGGGAGGGTGGCTGAGCAGTTCTTC. This encodes CASSLEKTSGRVAEQFF.

This clone was counted once. The chain has TRBV5-8 and TRBJ1-1; D unclear. The germline V and J ends were trimmed by 0 bases and 0 bases, with 9 bases remaining between them. The CDR3 runs 15 residues. Per the germline V gene, CDR1 is SGHTS and CDR2 is YDEGEE. CDR3: CASSLGQYMNTEAFF. CDR3 bases: TGTGCCAGCAGCTTGGGCCAGTACATGAACACTGAAGCTTTCTTT.

The genes are TRBV11-2 and TRBJ1-2; D might be TRBD1 (5 bases). This CDR3 contains 18 residues. From germline, CDR1 is SGHAT and CDR2 FQNNGV. V lost 1 base and J lost 1, with 19 bases in between. CDR3: CASSLAGNRTAGNYGYTF. The CDR3, as DNA: TGTGCCAGCAGCTTAGCAGGGAACCGGACTGCGGGTAACTATGGCTACACCTTC. The complete variable domain, with remaining parts taken from reference TRBV11-2 and TRBJ1-2, reads EAGVAQSPRYKIIEKRQSVAFWCNPISGHATLYWYQQILGQGPKLLIQFQNNGVVDDSQLPKDRFSAERLKGVDSTLKIQPAKLEDSAVYLCASSLAGNRTAGNYGYTFGSGTRLTVV.

The chain is built from TRBV2 and TRBJ1-1; unclear D gene. Trimming cost V 3 bases and J 1 base, with 9 bases left between them. The CDR3 runs to 14 residues. Germline V gene lookup returns CDR1 SNHLY and CDR2 FYNNEI. The CDR3 sequence: CASSDRAANTEAFF. The CDR3 DNA reads as TGTGCCAGCAGTGACCGGGCAGCGAACACTGAAGCTTTCTTT.

The chain carries TRBV11-3 and TRBJ2-2; no clear D. The CDR3 loop spans 15 amino acids. Looked up from germline, CDR1 is SGHNT and CDR2 is YENEEA. V was shortened by 3 bases and J by 5 bases, with 13 bases between the two germline ends. The CDR3 reads CASSLVAGSTGELFF. The CDR3 nucleotides are TGTGCCAGCAGCTTGGTAGCTGGGTCGACCGGGGAGCTGTTTTTT.

By sample share, this clone is medium-sized (0.01 to 0.1%). The chain couples TRBV7-9 to TRBJ2-1, with TRBD2 matching over 7 bases. Germline V gene lookup returns CDR1 SEHNR and CDR2 FQNEAQ (reference sequence). The CDR3 totals 15 residues. The ends lost 0 bases at V and 7 bases at J; junction bases unmatched: 6. The CDR3 here is CASSLAGGLGNEQFF. The CDR3 DNA is TGTGCCAGCAGCTTAGCGGGAGGGCTGGGTAATGAGCAGTTCTTC.

The CDR3 DNA is TGTGCCAGCAGCGCCCTCAGTGGTAGCACAGATACGCAGTATTTT. It codes for CASSALSGSTDTQYF. V is TRBV2 and J is TRBJ2-3; no clear D gene. Deletions cut 6 bases from V and 0 bases from J, with 13 bases between. Germline loops: CDR1 SNHLY, CDR2 FYNNEI. This CDR3 has 15 amino acids.

The CDR3 bases are TGTGCCAGCAGCCCCCGACAGGGGGGGAATGAGCAGTTCTTC. Translating it yields CASSPRQGGNEQFF. The V gene is TRBV7-9, the J gene TRBJ2-1, with 9 bases identical to TRBD1. Germline V gene lookup returns CDR1 SEHNR and CDR2 FQNEAQ (reference sequence). V lost 5 bases, J lost 7 bases, and 6 bases stayed unmatched. CDR3 size: 14 residues.

The chain joins TRBV6-5 to TRBJ1-2; no firm D call. With 6 bases removed from V and 1 base from J, the gap between germline ends came to 9 bases. Germline V gene sequence: CDR1 MNHEY, CDR2 SVGAGI. The CDR3 covers 13 residues. The CDR3 sequence: CASSRGFNYGYTF. CDR3 sequence (DNA): TGTGCCAGCAGCCGCGGGTTTAACTATGGCTACACCTTC.

The chain employs TRBV3-1 (or the pseudogene TRBV3-2) and TRBJ2-5; 8 nucleotides line up with TRBD1. The CDR3 runs to 14 residues. The V and J ends lost 5 bases and 3 bases, in that order; junction bases with no gene match: 5. The germline gives CDR1 LGHDT, CDR2 YNNKEL (reference sequence). The CDR3 DNA follows: TGTGCCAGCAGCAAAGGGACAGGAAAAGAGACCCAGTACTTC. This translates into CASSKGTGKETQYF.

The V call is TRBV4-3, the J call TRBJ1-1; D remains ambiguous. Trimming took off 1 base at V and 6 bases at J, with 9 bases between the two ends. This CDR3 has 13 residues. Germline lookup yields CDR1 LGHNA and CDR2 YSLEER. Here the CDR3 reads CASSQGVGSEAFF. As DNA, the CDR3 is TGCGCCAGCAGCCAAGGGGTCGGCTCTGAAGCTTTCTTT.

This rearrangement joins TRBV2 to TRBJ1-6; possibly TRBD1 for D (6 bases). The length of the CDR3 is 13 residues. Germline lookup yields CDR1 SNHLY and CDR2 FYNNEI. The V end lost 8 bases, the J end lost 6 bases, and 11 bases lay between the germline ends. The CDR3: CASQGQSNSPLHF. In nucleotides, the CDR3 is TGTGCCAGCCAGGGGCAGTCTAATTCACCCCTCCACTTT.

This chain connects TRBV4-2 to TRBJ1-1; tentative D call: TRBD1 (6 bases). Trimming pared 0 bases from V and 4 bases from J, leaving 12 bases between. The CDR3 is 15 amino acids. Germline CDR1 reads LGHNA; CDR2 reads YNFKEQ. CDR3 in DNA: TGTGCCAGCAGCCAAGATCTAAGGGGGAGCACTGAAGCTTTCTTT. It translates to CASSQDLRGSTEAFF.

The chain uses TRBV2 and TRBJ1-2, with unresolved D. Between the trimmed V and J ends, which lost 0 bases and 5 bases, there was a span of 4 bases. Looked up from germline, CDR1 is SNHLY and CDR2 is FYNNEI. This CDR3 has 12 residues. This chain's CDR3 is CASSEARYGYTF. For the CDR3, the DNA is TGTGCCAGCAGTGAAGCTAGGTATGGCTACACCTTC.

This chain links TRBV11-3 with TRBJ2-5; 12 positions agree with TRBD2. Trimming cost V 5 bases and J 1 base; bases outside gene matches: 5. This CDR3 contains 16 residues. CDR1 and CDR2 from the germline V gene are SGHNT and YENEEA. CDR3 nucleotides: TGTGCCAGCAGCACCCGGACTAGCGGGGCCCAAGAGACCCAGTACTTC. Protein: CASSTRTSGAQETQYF.

This rearrangement joins TRBV11-2 to TRBJ2-3; D possibly corresponds to TRBD1 (5 bases). V lost 1 base and J 2 bases, leaving 13 bases between the germline ends. CDR3 length: 16 amino acids. Germline values: CDR1 SGHAT, CDR2 FQNNGV. In DNA form, the CDR3 reads TGTGCCAGCAGCTTAGTCCAGCAGGGTTTCACAGATACGCAGTATTTT. The encoded protein is CASSLVQQGFTDTQYF.